This record concerns one T cell receptor (beta chain) sequence. Its antigen is currently not known. No base quality information exists; no much larger clone differs at one position. At diagnosis, tumor, uninvolved tumor-adjacent lung and peripheral blood were collected and then preserved as a mix of FFPE and fresh-frozen material. Blood samples were analyzed as peripheral blood mononuclear cells for TCR repertoire profiling. The germline V gene encodes CDR1 SGHTS and CDR2 YDEGEE. V drops 6 bases and J drops 0 bases, leaving 13 bases in between. The CDR3 sequence holds 15 residues, the cysteine and phenylalanine included. Only the CDR3 DNA is retained, 45 bases long and in frame from the first base. The immunoSEQ Assay was used to sequence TCR beta CDR3 regions from DNA. From the authors' description of their analysis: To compute T cell density, TCR beta template counts were normalized to usable DNA, which was estimated by amplifying housekeeping genes. Using the preseqR package, richness was estimated by extrapolating to 120,000 templates for tissue samples and 400,000 templates for PBMC samples. Clonality was calculated as one minus Pielou's evenness. Tissue-enriched TCRs were identified by differential abundance testing using productive amino-acid clonotypes, minimum total count 5 and alpha 0.1. Repertoire overlap between compartments was quantified with the Jaccard Index and Morisita Overlap Index. GLIPH grouped TCR beta CDR3s together with public tetramer-defined viral CDR3s, and a viral motif had to include at least three viral sequences and also show V-gene enrichment. In TCRdb, the immuneACCESS table is reduced to in-frame sequences with V and J assigned. These tables do not hold every clone; where another copy was compared, an unresolved V gene accounts for under half, and the others remain unexplained. For V, J and clone size, that table is used; D and trimming come from the DNA. The sample has about 35,000 clones on record, roughly 87% of them singletons. The ten most abundant clones make up 15% to 20% of the sample.

The sample originates from a study of T cells in localized non-small cell lung cancer (dated by TCRdb to about 2020). Some background on the complete study: The study examined T cell repertoires in hundreds of patients with early-stage NSCLC and compared tumors with uninvolved tumor-adjacent lungs. The mean age of the NSCLC patients was about 64 years, with 120 to 150 men and 95 to 110 women. The cohort consisted of about 240 treatment-naive NSCLC patients whose localized lung tumors had been resected. General study outcomes and caveats: Because multi-region tumor sequencing was not done, intratumor heterogeneity could not be ruled out. Because the study design was exploratory, TCR variables were selected using unadjusted p-values without false-discovery rate correction. Longer overall survival was associated with higher blood T cell density, whereas shorter survival was associated with higher adjacent-lung clonality. Uninvolved tumor-adjacent lung showed the highest T cell clonality, higher than tumor, which suggests more focused antigenic responses in the adjacent lung. A median of roughly 50 of the top 100 tumor clones turned up in the paired uninvolved adjacent lung, and around 27 of those clones also ranked among the top 100 of that same adjacent lung.

This receptor chain uses TRBV5-8 and TRBJ1-5; the D gene cannot be resolved reliably. The receptor was derived from a male donor at least 60 years old with stage III squamous cell lung carcinoma. Sequenced here: peripheral blood, sampled before any cancer treatment. The nucleotide sequence is TGTGCCAGCAACCGCGAGCAGCTTAGCAATCAGCCCCAGCATTTT. It specifies CASNREQLSNQPQHF.